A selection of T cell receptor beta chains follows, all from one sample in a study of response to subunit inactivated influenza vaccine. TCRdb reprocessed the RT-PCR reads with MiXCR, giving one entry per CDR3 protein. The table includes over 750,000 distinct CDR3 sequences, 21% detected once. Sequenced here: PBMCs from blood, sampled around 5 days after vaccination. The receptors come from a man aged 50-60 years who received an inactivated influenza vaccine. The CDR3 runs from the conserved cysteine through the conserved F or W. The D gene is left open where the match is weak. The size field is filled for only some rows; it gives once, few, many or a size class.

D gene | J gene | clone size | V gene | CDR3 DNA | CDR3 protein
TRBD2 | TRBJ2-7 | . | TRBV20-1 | TGCAGTGCTAGCTCCCATTTAAGCGGGAACTACGAGCAGTACTTC | CSASSHLSGNYEQYF
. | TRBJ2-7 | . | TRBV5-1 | TGCGCCAGCAGCTTGGCCCCTAGCGAGGGCTCCTACGAGCAGTACTTC | CASSLAPSEGSYEQYF
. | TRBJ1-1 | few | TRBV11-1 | TGTGCCAGCAGCTTAGAAGGTTACAACACTGAAGCTTTCTTT | CASSLEGYNTEAFF
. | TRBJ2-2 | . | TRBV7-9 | TGTGGCAGCAGCCTACCCCTAAACACCGGGGAGCTGTTTTTT | CGSSLPLNTGELFF
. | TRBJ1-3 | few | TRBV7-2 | TGTGCCAGCAGCTCATGGACGTCCTCTGGAAACACCATATATTTT | CASSSWTSSGNTIYF
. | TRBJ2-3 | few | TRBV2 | TGTGCCAGCAGTCTCTTGTTAAGAGCAGATACGCAGTATTTT | CASSLLLRADTQYF
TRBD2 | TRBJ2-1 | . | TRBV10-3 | TGTGCCATCAGTGAGGGGCGCGGGGGGGCCATTGATGAGCAGTTCTTC | CAISEGRGGAIDEQFF
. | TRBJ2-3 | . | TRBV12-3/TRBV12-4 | TGTGCCAGCAGTTTATCTAGCCCTCCCCGTGATACGCAGTATTTT | CASSLSSPPRDTQYF
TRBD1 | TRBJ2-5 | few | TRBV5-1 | TGCGCCAGCAGCCAACTTGGGGACAGGGGAATGAGCCAGTACTTC | CASSQLGDRGMSQYF
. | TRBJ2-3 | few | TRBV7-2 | TGTGCCAGCAGCTTAAGTTCCAGGACTAGCACAGATACGCAGTATTTT | CASSLSSRTSTDTQYF
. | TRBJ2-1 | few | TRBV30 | TGTGCCTGGAGTTCTTTGGGATTGGCGGAGGAGCAGTTCTTC | CAWSSLGLAEEQFF
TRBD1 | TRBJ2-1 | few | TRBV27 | TGTGCCAGCAGACAAACAGGGGGCGCTTACAATGAGCAGTTCTTC | CASRQTGGAYNEQFF
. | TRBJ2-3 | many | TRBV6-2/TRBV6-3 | TGTGCCAGCAGTTACTTGGTAGCCGTCTCCCCGACGCAGTATTTT | CASSYLVAVSPTQYF
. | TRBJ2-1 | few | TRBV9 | TGTGCCAGCAGCCCCCTAGCGATGGGGTCCTACAATGAGCAGTTCTTC | CASSPLAMGSYNEQFF
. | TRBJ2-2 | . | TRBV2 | TGTGCCAGCAGTGTTAAACCGAACACCGGGGAGCTGTTTTTT | CASSVKPNTGELFF
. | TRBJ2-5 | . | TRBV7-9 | TGTGCCAGCAGCCTTAGTGGGTTCCAAGAGACCCAGTACTTC | CASSLSGFQETQYF
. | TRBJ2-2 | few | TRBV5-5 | TGTGCCAGCAGCTTGTCAATTGTGGCCGGGGAGCTGTTTTTT | CASSLSIVAGELFF
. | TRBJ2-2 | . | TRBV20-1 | TGCAGTGCTAGAGACCCTAACAGTCACACCGGGGAGCTGTTTTTT | CSARDPNSHTGELFF
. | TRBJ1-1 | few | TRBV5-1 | TGCGCCAGCAGCTTGGCTTGGGGAGCGGCTGAAGCTTTCTTT | CASSLAWGAAEAFF
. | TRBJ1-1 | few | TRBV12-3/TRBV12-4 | TGTGCCAGCAGTCACGAGGGGACAGAAGCTTTCTTT | CASSHEGTEAFF
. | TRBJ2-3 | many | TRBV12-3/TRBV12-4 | TGTGCCAGCAGTTTAGCGGCTGGGAGGGGGCTGGTTACGCAGTATTTT | CASSLAAGRGLVTQYF
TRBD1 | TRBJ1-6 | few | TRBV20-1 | TGCAGTGCTAGCGCGGGACAGGGGAATTCACCCCTCCACTTT | CSASAGQGNSPLHF
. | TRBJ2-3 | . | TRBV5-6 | TGTGCCAGCAGCTTGGTGGCGGGGGCAGGCACAGATACGCAGTATTTT | CASSLVAGAGTDTQYF
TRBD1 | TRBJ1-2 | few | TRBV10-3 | TGTGCCATCAGAATTAGAGCCGGGGACAGGAACCATGGCTACACCTTC | CAIRIRAGDRNHGYTF
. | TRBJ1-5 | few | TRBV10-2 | TGCGCCAGCAGCTCCGGACGGGATCAGCCCCAGCATTTT | CASSSGRDQPQHF
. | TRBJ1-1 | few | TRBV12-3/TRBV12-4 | TGTGCCAGCAGTTTAGTGGTTATCGGCACTGAAGCTTTCTTT | CASSLVVIGTEAFF
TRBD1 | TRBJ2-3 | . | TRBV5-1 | TGCGCCAGCAGCGCATACTCCGGGACAGGGACCACAGATACGCAGTATTTT | CASSAYSGTGTTDTQYF
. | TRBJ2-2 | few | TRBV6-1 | TGTGCCAGTAGAGACCGGGAGATAACCGGGGAGCTGTTTTTT | CASRDREITGELFF
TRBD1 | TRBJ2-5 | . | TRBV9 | TGTGCCAGCAGCGGAGATCACAGGGGGCCCCAAGAGACCCAGTACTTC | CASSGDHRGPQETQYF
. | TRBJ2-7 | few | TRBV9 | TGTGCCAGCAGCGTAGGTTACATGGGATCGGACGAGCAGTACTTC | CASSVGYMGSDEQYF
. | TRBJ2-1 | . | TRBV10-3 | TGTGCCACGACGACTAACAATGAGCAGTTCTTC | CATTTNNEQFF
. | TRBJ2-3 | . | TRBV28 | TGTGCCAGCAGTTTACCCGATCCAATTTGGGGGCCCACAGATACGCAGTATTTT | CASSLPDPIWGPTDTQYF
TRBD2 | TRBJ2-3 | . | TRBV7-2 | TGTGCCAGCAGCGCTAGCGGAGCCGGAACGGGGACGCAGTATTTT | CASSASGAGTGTQYF
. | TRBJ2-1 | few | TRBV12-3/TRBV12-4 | TGTGCCAGCAGTTTCGGAGGGGGCGGGTTTAATGAGCAGTTCTTC | CASSFGGGGFNEQFF
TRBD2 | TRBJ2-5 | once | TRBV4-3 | TGCGCCAGCAGCCAAGATCAACTAGCGGGGCTCGGGACCCAGTACTTC | CASSQDQLAGLGTQYF
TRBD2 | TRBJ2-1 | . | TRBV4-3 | TGCGCCAGCAGCCAAGGGGGACTAGCGGCTTACAATGAGCAGTTCTTC | CASSQGGLAAYNEQFF
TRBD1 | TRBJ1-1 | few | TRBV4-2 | TGTGCCAGCAGCGGACAGGGGGCGTTGAACACTGAAGCTTTCTTT | CASSGQGALNTEAFF
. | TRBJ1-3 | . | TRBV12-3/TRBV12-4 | TGTGCCAGCAACCCCAGTAGACTCCCAACCCCTGGAAACACCATATATTTT | CASNPSRLPTPGNTIYF
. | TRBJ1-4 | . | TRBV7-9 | TGTGCCAGCAGCTTAGGAGCTGCCGGAAAACTGTTTTTT | CASSLGAAGKLFF
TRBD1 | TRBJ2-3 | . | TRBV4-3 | TGCGCCAGCAGCCAAACGACAGGGGGCACAGATACGCAGTATTTT | CASSQTTGGTDTQYF
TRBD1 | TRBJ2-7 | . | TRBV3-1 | TGTGCCAGCAGCCGTCGGACAGGATCCTACGAGCAGTACTTC | CASSRRTGSYEQYF
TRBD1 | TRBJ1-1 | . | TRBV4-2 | TGTGCCAGCAGCCCGGACAGGGGCACTGAAGCTTTCTTT | CASSPDRGTEAFF
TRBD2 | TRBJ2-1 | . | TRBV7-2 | TGTGCCAGCAGCTTAGCGGGGGGGGAGACGAATGAGCAGTTCTTC | CASSLAGGETNEQFF
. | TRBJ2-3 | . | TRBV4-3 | TGCGCCAGCAGCCAAGAACTTAGAGAGTGGGTCACAGATACGCAGTATTTT | CASSQELREWVTDTQYF
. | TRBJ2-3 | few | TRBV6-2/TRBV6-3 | TGTGCCAGCAGTTACGAGACTGGGCTTTGGTCGGATACGCAGTATTTT | CASSYETGLWSDTQYF
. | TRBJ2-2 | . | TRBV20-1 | TGCAGTGCTAGATTGGGGGGCAGCACCGGGGAGCTGTTTTTT | CSARLGGSTGELFF
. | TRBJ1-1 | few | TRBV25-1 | TGTGCCAGCAGTGGCTCGGGGGCCCTGAACACTGAAGCTTTCTTT | CASSGSGALNTEAFF
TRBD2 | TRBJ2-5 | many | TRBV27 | TGTGCCAGCAGTTTTACGGGAGGCTACGAGACCCAGTACTTC | CASSFTGGYETQYF